The rows below give T cell receptor beta chains drawn from one sample of a study of T cells in Graves' hyperthyroidism and ophthalmopathy. TCRdb redid the calling of the multiplex PCR reads with MiXCR, one entry per CDR3 protein. The sample records around 600,000 distinct CDR3 sequences, just under 45% being singletons. The specimen sequenced was peripheral blood or thyroid tissue (not recorded which). The receptor set was obtained from an adult man with Graves' disease, either hyperthyroidism or ophthalmopathy (not recorded which). Each CDR3 is given with its conserved first and last residue. The D gene is left open where the match is weak. A row's size may be missing; if present it is once, few, many or a size class.

v_gene	j_gene	d_gene	abundance	CDR3nt	CDR3aa
TRBV7-8	TRBJ1-2	TRBD1	-	TGTGCCAGCAGCTTAGGGTTCGGGACAGGGGCGGTCGGCTACACCTTC	CASSLGFGTGAVGYTF
TRBV6-6	TRBJ1-1	-	-	TGTGCCAGCAGTTACTCGGGGGGCGTTATGAACACTGAAGCTTTCTTT	CASSYSGGVMNTEAFF
TRBV7-3	TRBJ2-5	-	once	TGTGCCAGCAGCCCCCCCGGGAAAGATACGCAGTACTTC	CASSPPGKDTQYF
TRBV2	TRBJ2-7	TRBD2	-	TGTGCCAGCAGATGGACCGAGGGGACTACCGAGACGAGCCCCTACGAGCAGTACTTC	CASRWTEGTTETSPYEQYF
TRBV12-3/TRBV12-4	TRBJ1-2	-	many	TGTGCCAGCAGTCAACAGGCTAACTATGGCTACACCTTC	CASSQQANYGYTF
TRBV9	TRBJ1-5	-	few	TGTGCCAGCAGCCATCCGGGGGAGAATCAGCCCCAGCATTTT	CASSHPGENQPQHF
TRBV29-1	TRBJ1-4	TRBD1	-	TGCAGCGGACTGGGACAGGAAAAACTGTTTTTT	CSGLGQEKLFF
TRBV5-1	TRBJ2-7	-	-	TGTGCCAGCAGGGTGGGGGTGAATACCTACGAGCAGTACTTC	CASRVGVNTYEQYF
TRBV5-1	TRBJ1-1	-	few	TGCGCCAGCAGCCAACAGCGGATGAACACTGAAGCTTTCTTT	CASSQQRMNTEAFF
TRBV29-1	TRBJ2-5	-	-	TGCAGCGCTGAACCTGCAGCGGCGCTACAAGAGACCCAGTACTTC	CSAEPAAALQETQYF
TRBV6-5	TRBJ1-2	-	few	TGTGCCAGCAGTGAATGGGGCTCTGGCTACACCTTC	CASSEWGSGYTF
TRBV29-1	TRBJ2-7	-	-	TGCAGCGTTGCAGGGGAGACGCGTGGCGAGCAGTACTTC	CSVAGETRGEQYF
TRBV28	TRBJ1-5	-	-	TGTGCCAGCAGTTTTCCCAGGGGTCAGCCCCAGCATTTT	CASSFPRGQPQHF
TRBV7-9	TRBJ2-7	TRBD2	-	TGTGCCAGCAGCGCTGATAGCGGGATTTACGAGCAGTACTTC	CASSADSGIYEQYF
TRBV7-7	TRBJ2-5	-	once	TGTGCTAGCAGCTTAGGAGGCCCCTCAGGGACGGAAGAGACCCAGTACTTC	CASSLGGPSGTEETQYF
TRBV7-2	TRBJ2-6	TRBD2	many	TGTGCCAGCAGCTTAGGACTAGCTAGGAGCTCTGGGGCCAACGTCCTGACTTTC	CASSLGLARSSGANVLTF
TRBV12-3/TRBV12-4	TRBJ1-5	-	-	TGTGCCAGCAGCCCGGGACTGGAGGCAAAGCCGCCCCAGCATTTT	CASSPGLEAKPPQHF
TRBV20-1	TRBJ1-5	TRBD1	few	TGCAGTGCTAGGGGTGACAGGGCCTCCAATCAGCCCCAGCATTTT	CSARGDRASNQPQHF
TRBV10-3	TRBJ1-2	-	-	TGTGCCATCAGCACGGGGATAGACTATGGCTACACCTTC	CAISTGIDYGYTF
TRBV29-1	TRBJ1-1	TRBD1	-	TGCAGCGTTCTACAGGGGAGGGATGAAGCTTTCTTT	CSVLQGRDEAFF
TRBV7-9	TRBJ1-3	-	-	TGTGCCAGCAGCCCGGAACAGACTTACTCTGGAAACACCATATATTTT	CASSPEQTYSGNTIYF
TRBV7-2	TRBJ2-5	TRBD2	-	TGTGCCAGCAGGACAGCGGGGGGCCAAGAGACCCAGTACTTC	CASRTAGGQETQYF
TRBV6-5	TRBJ1-2	-	few	TGTGCCAGCAGTTACGGGAAAAGCAAATCGGATGGCTACACCTTC	CASSYGKSKSDGYTF
TRBV19	TRBJ1-1	TRBD1	many	TGTGCCAGTAGCCCGGACAGGACAACTGAAGCTTTCTTT	CASSPDRTTEAFF
TRBV7-2	TRBJ2-7	-	-	TGTGCCAGCAGCTCCGAGGGGGTCTACGAGCAGTACTTC	CASSSEGVYEQYF
TRBV7-9	TRBJ1-2	TRBD1	-	TGTGCCAGCAGCTTAGGGCCCGGGACAGGGCAAGGGGATGGCTACACCTTC	CASSLGPGTGQGDGYTF
TRBV20-1	TRBJ1-2	-	few	TGCAGTGCTAGAGGAAACAGGGAGCGAGACTATGGCTACACCTTC	CSARGNRERDYGYTF
TRBV20-1	TRBJ1-2	TRBD1	few	TGCAGTGCTAGACGCCCGGACAGGGTCAACTATGGCTACACCTTC	CSARRPDRVNYGYTF
TRBV5-1	TRBJ1-1	TRBD1	-	TGCGCCAGCAGCGGGTCCCGTGACAGGGCGCCCACTGAAGCTTTCTTT	CASSGSRDRAPTEAFF
TRBV12-3/TRBV12-4	TRBJ1-1	-	few	TGTGCCAGCAGTTTAGTTGGTGGTAGGGGATCCGACACTGAAGCTTTCTTT	CASSLVGGRGSDTEAFF
TRBV12-3/TRBV12-4	TRBJ1-4	TRBD1	-	TGTGCCAGCAGTTTGGGGGTTTCGGACAGGGGAAATGAAAAACTGTTTTTT	CASSLGVSDRGNEKLFF
TRBV10-3	TRBJ1-5	TRBD1	-	TGTGCCAGCAGCATGCGGACAGGGCGCAGCTATAGCAATCAGCCCCAGCATTTT	CASSMRTGRSYSNQPQHF
TRBV5-1	TRBJ1-6	-	once	TGCGCCAGCAGCTTGGATACAGGGAAGAATTCACCCTTCCACTTT	CASSLDTGKNSPFHF
TRBV24-1	TRBJ1-4	-	-	TGTGCCACCAGTGATCCCGGTAGGGAGGAAAAACTGTTTTTT	CATSDPGREEKLFF
TRBV5-6	TRBJ1-4	-	-	TGTGCCAGCACCATTGACGGGGGACAAAAACTGTTTTTT	CASTIDGGQKLFF
TRBV7-8	TRBJ2-7	TRBD2	many	TGTGCCAGCAGCTTCCTGACTAGCAACTACGAGCAGTACTTC	CASSFLTSNYEQYF
TRBV2	TRBJ2-3	-	-	TGTGCCAGCAGATTACGGCCAGATACGCAGTATTTT	CASRLRPDTQYF
TRBV12-3/TRBV12-4	TRBJ1-5	-	many	TGTGCCAGCAGTGATGGACAGCGACGCCAGCATTTT	CASSDGQRRQHF
TRBV7-8	TRBJ2-7	-	few	TGTGCCAGCAGCCAACCAGGGCCAGAGCAGTACTTC	CASSQPGPEQYF
TRBV20-1	TRBJ2-5	TRBD2	few	TGCAGTGCCACCGGGCCGCTAGCGGGGGTCCAAGAGACCCAGTACTTC	CSATGPLAGVQETQYF
TRBV5-1	TRBJ1-4	-	-	TGCGCCAGCAGCTTGGCCCGGACAGCTAATGAAAAACTGTTTTTT	CASSLARTANEKLFF
TRBV7-9	TRBJ2-5	TRBD2	-	TGTGCCAGCAGCCTCGACGTGGGACTAGCGCGTGAGACCCAGTACTTC	CASSLDVGLARETQYF
TRBV11-3	TRBJ1-5	-	few	TGTGCCAGCAGCTTAGATAAGAGTAGCAATCAGCCCCAGCATTTT	CASSLDKSSNQPQHF
TRBV10-3	TRBJ1-2	-	few	TGTGCCAGCAGTGAAGCGCACAGTCGCTATGGCTACACCTTC	CASSEAHSRYGYTF
TRBV19	TRBJ1-2	-	many	TGTGCCAGTAGTATGGTGTGGGGGCACTATGGCTACACCTTC	CASSMVWGHYGYTF
TRBV2	TRBJ1-5	TRBD1	few	TGTGCCAGCAGTGCGAGGGGGCCGGTTCAGCCCCAGCATTTT	CASSARGPVQPQHF
TRBV7-2	TRBJ2-5	TRBD2	many	TGTGCCAGCAGCTTAGCTGGCGGGGGGGCCCAAGAGACCCAGTACTTC	CASSLAGGGAQETQYF
TRBV29-1	TRBJ1-1	TRBD1	-	TGCAGCGCCGAGGGGGATAGGACAGGGAAAGCTTTCTTT	CSAEGDRTGKAFF
TRBV20-1	TRBJ2-5	TRBD2	-	TGCAGTGCTAGAGATTCCACTAGCGGTCCTCCGGAGACCCAGTACTTC	CSARDSTSGPPETQYF
TRBV29-1	TRBJ1-1	-	many	TGCAGCGTTTCGGGACGGATGAACACTGAAGCTTTCTTT	CSVSGRMNTEAFF
TRBV7-2	TRBJ1-1	-	few	TGTGCCAGCAGCCCGCGGGTCTCTGAAGCTTTCTTT	CASSPRVSEAFF